These 14 T cell receptor beta chains came from one sample sequenced in a study of blood T cell repertoires in COVID-19. Assay used: immunoSEQ multiplex PCR; TCRdb lists only in-frame clones, some missing. The sample consists of around 43,000 clones, around 79% of them appearing once. The sequenced sample consisted of peripheral blood. Every receptor here comes from a human donor in a cohort sampled during active COVID-19.

The chain links TRBV7-5 to TRBJ2-3; whether TRBD2, the table's D call, matches the DNA was not checked. TRBV7-5 is tagged as a pseudogene. The CDR3 spans 17 residues. The CDR3 bases are TGTGTCAGAAGCTGGTGGCTAGCGGGGTGGGTCACAGATACGCAGTATTTT. Protein product: CVRSWWLAGWVTDTQYF.

The rearrangement links TRBV7-6 to TRBJ1-3, with TRBD1 identical over 9 bases. This CDR3 region has 18 residues. Germline V gives CDR1 SGHVS, CDR2 FNYEAQ. V shed 5 bases and J 0 bases; nucleotides not matched to a gene: 11. The CDR3 here is CASSPWDRVPSSGNTIYF. The CDR3 DNA sequence: TGTGCCAGCAGCCCTTGGGACAGGGTCCCCAGCTCTGGAAACACCATATATTTT.

This chain joins TRBV3-1 (or the pseudogene TRBV3-2) and TRBJ2-7, with D tentatively TRBD2 (6 bases). V lost 4 bases and J 4 bases, leaving 17 bases between the germline ends. There are 15 residues in the CDR3. Germline CDR1 is LGHDT and CDR2 is YNNKEL (reference sequence). The DNA of the CDR3 is TGTGCCAGCAGCCGAGGGGTAGCGGCAATGTACGAGCAGTACTTC. Its translation: CASSRGVAAMYEQYF.

The chain is built from TRBV28 and TRBJ2-7; 10 bases agree with TRBD2. The CDR3 extends over 15 amino acids. The germline V gene has CDR1 MDHEN and CDR2 SYDVKM. V dropped 2 bases and J dropped 5; count of bases not matched to a gene: 6. The CDR3 region has the DNA TGTGCCAGCAGTTTAGAGGCTAGCGGGAGTGACGAGCAGTACTTC. It encodes CASSLEASGSDEQYF.

Here the CDR3 DNA reads TGTGCCAGCAGCGCCTCTAGCGGGGCCCTGTTCTTC. Its translation is CASSASSGALFF. This chain connects TRBV12-3 or TRBV12-4 to TRBJ2-1; 9 nucleotides agree with TRBD2. The CDR3 has 12 amino acids. V lost 6 bases and J lost 15; bases outside the gene matches: 9.

The chain employs TRBV6-1 and TRBJ1-3; 8 positions match TRBD1. The CDR3 is made up of 16 amino acids. Germline V lookup: CDR1 MNHNS, CDR2 SASEGT. With 2 bases clipped from V and 7 bases from J, the junction kept 10 bases outside the gene matches. The CDR3 DNA reads TGTGCCAGCAGTGAAATAGTACGGACAGGGACGAACACCATATATTTT. Protein: CASSEIVRTGTNTIYF.

This rearrangement joins TRBV5-1 to TRBJ2-5; TRBD2 aligns across 15 bases. The CDR3 has 16 residues. Germline V gives CDR1 SGHRS, CDR2 YFSETQ. Trimming at V came to 3 bases and at J to 4 bases, leaving 4 bases not matched to a gene. The CDR3 DNA reads TGCGCCAGCAGCTCCGGACTAGCGGGAGGGTTAGAGACCCAGTACTTC. Its protein product is CASSSGLAGGLETQYF.

The chain joins TRBV6-1 to TRBJ1-3; TRBD1 matches at 8 bases. V shed 3 bases, J shed 2 bases, and the junction held 0 bases outside the gene matches. The CDR3 is 14 residues long. Germline V gives CDR1 MNHNS, CDR2 SASEGT. Here the CDR3 reads CASSETGAGNTIYF. As DNA, the CDR3 is TGTGCCAGCAGTGAGACAGGGGCTGGAAACACCATATATTTT.

This chain links TRBV3-1 (or the pseudogene TRBV3-2) with TRBJ2-7; TRBD2 aligns across 8 bases. Losses at the gene ends were 1 base for V and 1 base for J; bases not matched to a gene: 6. The CDR3 runs to 16 residues. Germline loops: CDR1 LGHDT, CDR2 YNNKEL (reference sequence). CDR3 residues: CASSQGLALSSYEQYF. The CDR3, as DNA: TGTGCCAGCAGCCAAGGACTAGCGCTCTCATCCTACGAGCAGTACTTC.

This chain connects TRBV19 to TRBJ1-1; D remains ambiguous. This CDR3 contains 12 residues. V was pared by 6 bases and J by 1 base, with 6 bases between. CDR1 is LNHDA and CDR2 is SQIVND in the germline V gene (reference sequence). CDR3: CASSTGNTEAFF. The CDR3 DNA follows: TGTGCCAGTAGCACGGGGAACACTGAAGCTTTCTTT.

This clone is termed medium-sized. The genes are TRBV19 and TRBJ1-2; 8 bases line up with TRBD1. CDR3 size: 17 residues. Germline trimming cut 5 bases from V and 8 bases from J; bases unmatched to any gene: 19. Per the germline V gene, CDR1 is LNHDA and CDR2 is SQIVND (reference sequence). CDR3: CASSLPGQGILTHGYTF. Written as DNA, the CDR3 is TGTGCCAGTAGTCTCCCCGGACAGGGCATCCTAACTCACGGCTACACCTTC.

The chain recombines TRBV28 with TRBJ2-7, with D tentatively TRBD2 (6 bases). V was cut by 8 bases and J by 5 bases, with 16 bases left in between. This CDR3 comprises 13 residues. Germline CDR1 and CDR2: MDHEN and SYDVKM. The CDR3 DNA is TGTGCCAGCCGAGCGGGTCAGACGCACGAGCAGTACTTC. As protein: CASRAGQTHEQYF.

The chain joins TRBV18 to TRBJ2-3; possible D gene TRBD2, 5 bases. The ends were cut back, 6 bases at V and 1 base at J, with 11 bases in the middle. CDR1 and CDR2 from the germline V gene are KGHSH and LQKENI. The CDR3 has 14 amino acids. This CDR3 is CASSILGGTDTQYF. CDR3 nucleotides: TGTGCCAGCTCGATTCTCGGGGGCACAGATACGCAGTATTTT.

This clone was seen only a few times. The V and J genes are TRBV6-2 or TRBV6-3 and TRBJ1-5; 9 bases line up with TRBD1. The J segment lost 6 bases and the V segment lost 2 bases, leaving 5 bases of the junction unmatched. Germline assignment: CDR1 MNHEY and CDR2 SVGEGT. CDR3 size: 15 residues. In nucleotides, the CDR3 is TGTGCCAGCAGTTACAGACAGGGGGACGGTCAGCCCCAGCATTTT. This codes for CASSYRQGDGQPQHF.